The clone carrying this T cell receptor (beta chain) is termed medium-sized (0.01 to 0.1%). The entry originates in a study of graft-versus-host responses after intestinal transplantation. Generated by immunoSEQ multiplex PCR, the TCRdb table keeps only in-frame clones and is missing some. The repertoire holds just over 15,000 clones, with more than 25% as singletons. V dropped 0 bases and J dropped 4 bases, with 9 bases sitting between them. Germline V gene data show CDR1 as SEHNR and CDR2 as FQNEAQ (reference sequence). This CDR3 comprises 15 residues. Investigators plated 200,000 CFSE-labeled responder cells together with 200,000 irradiated stimulator cells labeled with violet dye.

The clonotype comes from a human patient who received an intestinal transplant. The rearrangement uses TRBV7-9 and TRBJ2-2; the D gene is possibly TRBD2 (5 bases). The source was alloreactive CD4+ T cells from a mixed lymphocyte reaction culture, collected before intestinal transplant. Subset of the sample: CFSE-low proliferating T cells sorted from roughly 6-day pre-transplant mixed lymphocyte reaction (GvH or HvG direction). For the CDR3, the DNA is TGTGCCAGCAGCTTAGCGGTGGAGGCCACCGGGGAGCTGTTTTTT. Encoded protein: CASSLAVEATGELFF.